This TCR beta chain was sequenced for a study of neurological immune-mediated disorders (dated by TCRdb to between 2018 and 2021). Background on the whole study: Peripheral blood TCR-beta repertoires from HTLV-I-associated myelopathy (HAM/TSP) patients, multiple sclerosis patients and healthy controls were compared by UMI-based sequencing. The 100 to 110 TCR-beta libraries covered PBMC samples along with longitudinal samples, technical triplicates, and paired sorted CD4+ and CD8+ T-cell subsets. The cohort was made up of 68 subjects, consisting of some 15 HAM/TSP patients, some 34 multiple sclerosis patients and 20 healthy controls. Each longitudinal HAM/TSP and healthy donor was sampled at 3 time-points spaced at about 3-45 month intervals.

This clonotype appeared many times. The antigen this receptor binds is unknown. Per-base quality was not reported, and no clone a single base away is much larger than it. cDNA was synthesized by template-switch 5'RACE using a primer carrying a 10-nucleotide random unique molecular identifier by which each TCR transcript was tagged. Over 170 million TCR-beta sequences, covering 15-18 subjects, were produced in each sequencing run. The RNeasy kit was used for extraction of total RNA. TCR-beta VDJ regions were amplified with primers for the TCR constant region and the 5'RACE anchor, using the KAPA Real-time Library Amplification kit. Sample indexes and Illumina adaptors were added in a first PCR, after which library yield was increased in a second PCR. After Ampure bead purification, the TCR product of roughly 650 bp was size-selected on a 2% E-gel SizeSelection system. Library quality was checked on a Bioanalyzer, concentration was measured with Qubit, and libraries were quantified with the Kapa Library Quantification kit before pooling. An Illumina HiSeq 2500 was used to sequence the libraries paired-end at 2 x 150 bp. To increase sequence diversity, about 25-30% phiX was spiked into each library pool. The study's own analysis went as follows. The quality-filtered reads were processed with the UMI-based MiGEC pipeline, whose error correction step removed more than 90% of the raw TCR sequences. IMGT germline references were used for alignment of VDJ genes, and clonotypes were defined by a unique CDR3 amino acid sequence together with V-J genes. Clonal expansion, Shannon diversity and CDR3 relatedness (CalcPairwiseDistances, ClusterSamples) were evaluated with VDJtools, and phylogenetic trees were built with CLCbio workbench. Expanded clones were defined as having at least 8 unique UMIs, based on coefficient-of-variation modelling across technical triplicates. Using fastp at Q25 and MiXCR, TCRdb reprocessed the public reads and kept productive beta chains. Rows are unified per CDR3 protein, each entry keeping the most common DNA and genes. These V and J calls are TCRdb output, not the study's own analysis. Within this sample are about 49,000 distinct CDR3 sequences, with approximately 11% of them counted one time only. The ten largest make up roughly 1.6% of the sample.

The label giving this sample's time point can be read as: longitudinal time-point 1 (baseline). The healthy controls were volunteers from blood banks in Maryland, USA. Unsorted PBMC libraries were generated from 2 million PBMCs stored in RNAlater at -80 °C until RNA extraction. Peripheral blood underwent Ficoll-Hypaque density gradient centrifugation to isolate PBMCs, which were then cryopreserved in liquid nitrogen. Points the paper makes about the study in general: Across subjects, expanded clones never shared an identical CDR3 amino acid sequence, which suggests that the TCR-beta repertoires in every group were private. The highest TCR clonal expansion was observed in HAM/TSP patients, whereas the lowest was observed in MS patients, even when compared with healthy controls.

This receptor was obtained from a middle-aged woman in good health. Specimen: PBMCs.

CDR3 reads: CATSVRRYGQVYEQYF. The nucleotides read TGTGCCACCAGTGTCCGAAGGTATGGACAAGTCTACGAGCAGTACTTC. The V gene is TRBV24-1 and the J gene is TRBJ2-7, with TRBD1 as a weak D call on 5 bases. The V and J ends are trimmed by 5 bases and 3 bases, leaving 19 bases between them. Based on the germline V gene, the CDR1 and CDR2 sequences are KGHDR and SFDVKD. The CDR3 sequence holds 16 residues, the cysteine and phenylalanine included. This entry keeps only the CDR3 DNA: 48 bases, framed from base 1.